Here is one T cell receptor beta chain with its context. The sample belongs to a study of CD8 T cells in Susac syndrome. The CD8+ and CD4+ T cells were negatively isolated, with the TEMRA cells enriched by FACS. Roughly 0.5 to 1 ug RNA was reverse transcribed with random hexamers. TCRdb reanalysed the immunoSEQ multiplex PCR reads using MiXCR and keeps one entry per CDR3 protein. The sample includes roughly 150,000 distinct CDR3 sequences, approximately 95% of them seen just once. From germline, CDR1 is LGHNA and CDR2 YNFKEQ. The trim removed 0 bases at V and 3 bases at J, leaving 5 bases unmatched. The CDR3 length is 17 residues.

Sequenced: CD4+ T cells from PBMCs. The rearrangement uses TRBV4-2 and TRBJ2-5; 12 bases line up with TRBD2. The clonotype comes from a human donor with Susac syndrome. This CDR3 is CASSQETSSGGEETQYF. DNA of the CDR3: TGTGCCAGCAGCCAAGAAACGTCTAGCGGGGGGGAAGAGACCCAGTACTTC.